This T cell receptor (beta chain) was recorded in a study of metastatic and nonmetastatic thyroid tumors. Thyroid surgery took place with no prior treatment in any patient. With MiXCR, TCRdb called clones anew from the PCR reads. The sample lists under 5,000 clones, 30% to 35% seen once, with approximately 20% in the top ten. Germline trimming cut 6 bases from V and 6 bases from J; bases unmatched to any gene: 9. The CDR3 contains 15 residues. This clone appeared a few times. The chain has TRBV12-3 or TRBV12-4 and TRBJ2-1; 9 nucleotides match TRBD1. Material for sequencing was adjacent normal tissue. This receptor was identified in a female donor with papillary thyroid cancer or a benign thyroid nodule (not recorded which). Some clones in this sample may be carry-over from other donors' samples. The CDR3 region is CASSSPGTGRNEQFF. DNA for the CDR3: TGTGCCAGCAGCTCACCCGGGACAGGGCGCAATGAGCAGTTCTTC.